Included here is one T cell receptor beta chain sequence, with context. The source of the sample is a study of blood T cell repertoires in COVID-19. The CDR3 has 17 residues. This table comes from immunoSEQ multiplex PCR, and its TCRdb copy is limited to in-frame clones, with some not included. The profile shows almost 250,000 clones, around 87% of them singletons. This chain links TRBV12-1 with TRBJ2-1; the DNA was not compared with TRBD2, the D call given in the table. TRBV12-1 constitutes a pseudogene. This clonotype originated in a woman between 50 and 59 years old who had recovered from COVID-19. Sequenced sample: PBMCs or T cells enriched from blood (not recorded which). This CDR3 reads CASSSGTSGRWCNEQFF. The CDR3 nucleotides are TGTGCCAGCAGCTCGGGGACTAGCGGGAGATGGTGCAATGAGCAGTTCTTC.